The entry below describes one T cell receptor beta chain. Its specificity is not known. The data were taken from a study of early T cells in non-severe SARS-CoV-2 infection. Unique molecular identifiers were added to individual cDNA molecules. TCRdb re-analysed the 5' RACE reads in MiXCR, keeping a single row per CDR3 protein. The repertoire holds tens of thousands of distinct CDR3 sequences, with about 6.5% as singletons. Broader study findings: VDJdb matching skewed toward anti-spike CD8 responses, missing private and CD4 specificities.

In germline, CDR1 is SGHAT, CDR2 FQNNGV. This CDR3 region has 13 residues. Trimming took 1 base from V and 4 from J, leaving 7 bases between them. The TCR originated in an adult who was a healthcare worker with PCR-confirmed SARS-CoV-2 infection or an uninfected control (not recorded which). Sequencing used whole blood, obtained at baseline. V and J are TRBV11-2 and TRBJ2-5; D unclear. The DNA for the CDR3 is TGTGCCAGCAGCTTAGCCTCCCGAGAGACCCAGTACTTC. This codes for CASSLASRETQYF.